This is a list of T cell receptor beta chains from one sample in a study of blood T cell repertoires in COVID-19. Assay: immunoSEQ multiplex PCR; the TCRdb copy retains only in-frame clones and omits some. The sample comprises 110,000 to 150,000 clones, approximately 84% of which are singletons, and under 7% rests with the top ten. Sequences were obtained from PBMCs or T cells enriched from blood (not recorded which). The receptor source for this set is a man aged 35 to 55 with acute COVID-19. The CDR3 runs from the conserved cysteine through the conserved F or W. A D gene is named only where the DNA matches it firmly. The size of a clone is reported for some rows only, either as once, few or many, or as a class for expanded clones.

j_gene: TRBJ1-2; abundance: once; d_gene: TRBD1; v_gene: TRBV6-5; CDR3aa: CASRSSGGVGYGYTF; CDR3nt: TGTGCCAGCAGGTCCTCAGGGGGTGTGGGCTATGGCTACACCTTC
j_gene: TRBJ2-2; abundance: few; d_gene: -; v_gene: TRBV7-9; CDR3aa: CASSPSLGKAGELFF; CDR3nt: TGTGCCAGCAGCCCCAGCCTCGGGAAAGCCGGGGAGCTGTTTTTT
j_gene: TRBJ1-1; abundance: -; d_gene: TRBD1; v_gene: TRBV9; CDR3aa: CASSVGKTGAAVGQHRWAFF; CDR3nt: TGTGCCAGCAGCGTAGGGAAGACAGGGGCCGCGGTTGGCCAACATAGGTGGGCTTTCTTT
j_gene: TRBJ2-3; abundance: few; d_gene: -; v_gene: TRBV9; CDR3aa: CASSVFSSSDTQYF; CDR3nt: TGTGCCAGCAGCGTATTTTCTAGCTCCGATACGCAGTATTTT
j_gene: TRBJ1-5; abundance: few; d_gene: -; v_gene: TRBV19; CDR3aa: CASSIWGGNQPQHF; CDR3nt: TGTGCCAGTAGTATTTGGGGGGGCAATCAGCCCCAGCATTTT
j_gene: TRBJ1-1; abundance: few; d_gene: -; v_gene: TRBV28; CDR3aa: CASPSSVGVNTEAFF; CDR3nt: TGTGCCAGCCCCTCAAGTGTAGGGGTGAACACTGAAGCTTTCTTT
j_gene: TRBJ2-1; abundance: few; d_gene: -; v_gene: TRBV6-5; CDR3aa: CASSSSQYNEQFF; CDR3nt: TGTGCCAGCAGTTCAAGCCAATACAATGAGCAGTTCTTC
j_gene: TRBJ1-5; abundance: -; d_gene: TRBD1; v_gene: TRBV28; CDR3aa: CASRPGQGGFWNQPQHF; CDR3nt: TGTGCCAGCAGGCCGGGACAGGGGGGTTTTTGGAATCAGCCCCAGCATTTT
j_gene: TRBJ2-3; abundance: -; d_gene: -; v_gene: TRBV2; CDR3aa: CASVRDEGRESQYF; CDR3nt: TGTGCCAGCGTCAGGGATGAGGGGCGGGAATCGCAGTATTTT
j_gene: TRBJ2-7; abundance: -; d_gene: -; v_gene: TRBV18; CDR3aa: CASSPPVSDYEQYF; CDR3nt: TGTGCCAGCTCACCACCGGTTAGCGACTACGAGCAGTACTTC
j_gene: TRBJ2-4; abundance: -; d_gene: -; v_gene: TRBV5-5; CDR3aa: CASSPLGEGPKNIQYF; CDR3nt: TGTGCCAGCAGCCCCCTGGGTGAGGGCCCCAAAAACATTCAGTACTTC
j_gene: TRBJ1-4; abundance: -; d_gene: -; v_gene: TRBV11-2; CDR3aa: CASSLRRINEKLFF; CDR3nt: TGTGCCAGCAGCTTGCGGCGGATTAATGAAAAACTGTTTTTT
j_gene: TRBJ1-4; abundance: -; d_gene: -; v_gene: TRBV18; CDR3aa: CASSLTGYNEKLFF; CDR3nt: TGTGCCAGCTCACTGACAGGTTACAATGAAAAACTGTTTTTT
j_gene: TRBJ1-5; abundance: -; d_gene: -; v_gene: TRBV28; CDR3aa: CASSFSGQGDQPQHF; CDR3nt: TGTGCCAGCAGTTTTTCTGGGCAGGGCGATCAGCCCCAGCATTTT
j_gene: TRBJ2-2; abundance: -; d_gene: -; v_gene: TRBV12-3/TRBV12-4; CDR3aa: CASSPQGTGELFF; CDR3nt: TGTGCCAGCAGTCCACAGGGTACCGGGGAGCTGTTTTTT
j_gene: TRBJ2-7; abundance: -; d_gene: TRBD1; v_gene: TRBV30; CDR3aa: CAWRKTGTFRYEQYF; CDR3nt: TGTGCCTGGAGGAAGACAGGGACGTTTCGCTACGAGCAGTACTTC
j_gene: TRBJ2-5; abundance: -; d_gene: -; v_gene: TRBV15; CDR3aa: CATSRGSLALQETQYF; CDR3nt: TGTGCCACCAGCAGAGGGAGTCTAGCGTTGCAAGAGACCCAGTACTTC
j_gene: TRBJ2-3; abundance: -; d_gene: TRBD2; v_gene: TRBV28; CDR3aa: CASSARLAGGTDTQYF; CDR3nt: TGTGCCAGCAGTGCCAGACTAGCGGGCGGCACAGATACGCAGTATTTT
j_gene: TRBJ1-4; abundance: -; d_gene: TRBD1; v_gene: TRBV7-9; CDR3aa: CASSSDRGNEKLFF; CDR3nt: TGTGCCAGCAGCTCGGACAGGGGTAACGAAAAACTGTTTTTT
j_gene: TRBJ1-6; abundance: -; d_gene: -; v_gene: TRBV6-5; CDR3aa: CASSLFSYNSPLHF; CDR3nt: TGTGCCAGTAGTCTATTCTCCTATAATTCACCCCTCCACTTT
j_gene: TRBJ2-5; abundance: -; d_gene: -; v_gene: TRBV3-1/TRBV3-2; CDR3aa: CASSQGSRETQYF; CDR3nt: TGTGCCAGCAGCCAAGGGTCCCGGGAGACCCAGTACTTC
j_gene: TRBJ2-1; abundance: -; d_gene: TRBD2; v_gene: TRBV27; CDR3aa: CASSQSGRVIPYYNEQFF; CDR3nt: TGTGCCAGCAGTCAGAGCGGGAGAGTGATCCCCTACTACAATGAGCAGTTCTTC
j_gene: TRBJ1-1; abundance: -; d_gene: -; v_gene: TRBV18; CDR3aa: CASSGENTEAFF; CDR3nt: TGTGCCAGCTCGGGAGAGAACACTGAAGCTTTCTTT
j_gene: TRBJ2-1; abundance: -; d_gene: TRBD2; v_gene: TRBV24-1; CDR3aa: CATSDSGLAGVYNEQFF; CDR3nt: TGTGCCACCAGTGATTCCGGACTAGCGGGAGTCTACAATGAGCAGTTCTTC
j_gene: TRBJ2-3; abundance: -; d_gene: -; v_gene: TRBV2; CDR3aa: CASRDYTDTQYF; CDR3nt: TGTGCCAGCAGGGACTACACAGATACGCAGTATTTT
j_gene: TRBJ2-6; abundance: once; d_gene: -; v_gene: TRBV30; CDR3aa: CAWSRGANVLTF; CDR3nt: TGTGCCTGGAGCAGGGGGGCCAACGTCCTGACTTTC
j_gene: TRBJ2-7; abundance: -; d_gene: -; v_gene: TRBV27; CDR3aa: CASSLSVPRTDTYEQYF; CDR3nt: TGTGCCAGCAGTTTATCGGTCCCAAGGACAGATACCTACGAGCAGTACTTC
j_gene: TRBJ2-7; abundance: -; d_gene: TRBD1; v_gene: TRBV2; CDR3aa: CASSVGQVVYEQYF; CDR3nt: TGTGCCAGCAGTGTAGGACAGGTAGTCTACGAGCAGTACTTC
j_gene: TRBJ1-5; abundance: -; d_gene: -; v_gene: TRBV3-1/TRBV3-2; CDR3aa: CASSQTAGANQPQHF; CDR3nt: TGTGCCAGCAGCCAAACGGCGGGGGCAAATCAGCCCCAGCATTTT
j_gene: TRBJ2-1; abundance: once; d_gene: -; v_gene: TRBV3-1/TRBV3-2; CDR3aa: CASSSTNRDSEFF; CDR3nt: TGTGCCAGCAGCTCGACAAACCGGGATTCAGAGTTCTTC
j_gene: TRBJ2-7; abundance: -; d_gene: TRBD1; v_gene: TRBV5-1; CDR3aa: CASSSGGTGRAYEQYF; CDR3nt: TGCGCCAGCAGCTCAGGTGGGACAGGGAGAGCCTACGAGCAGTACTTC
j_gene: TRBJ1-3; abundance: -; d_gene: -; v_gene: TRBV21-1; CDR3aa: CASSKDFSFGDRGDRHSGNTIYF; CDR3nt: TGTGCCAGCAGCAAAGATTTTTCGTTCGGGGACAGGGGAGACCGGCACTCTGGAAACACCATATATTTT
j_gene: TRBJ2-7; abundance: -; d_gene: TRBD2; v_gene: TRBV6-5; CDR3aa: CATGLGEGYEQYF; CDR3nt: TGTGCCACAGGTCTTGGGGAGGGGTACGAGCAGTACTTC
j_gene: TRBJ2-1; abundance: once; d_gene: -; v_gene: TRBV7-2; CDR3aa: CASSTALEGNEQFF; CDR3nt: TGTGCCAGCAGTACAGCCCTAGAGGGAAATGAGCAGTTCTTC
j_gene: TRBJ2-2; abundance: -; d_gene: TRBD1; v_gene: TRBV6-6; CDR3aa: CASSLPGQGTIGELFF; CDR3nt: TGTGCCAGCAGTCTACCGGGACAGGGTACCATCGGGGAGCTGTTTTTT
j_gene: TRBJ1-3; abundance: few; d_gene: -; v_gene: TRBV27; CDR3aa: CASSSRGGNTIYF; CDR3nt: TGTGCCAGCAGTTCCAGGGGTGGAAACACCATATATTTT
j_gene: TRBJ1-6; abundance: -; d_gene: TRBD1; v_gene: TRBV2; CDR3aa: CASRQGGNSPLHF; CDR3nt: TGTGCCAGCCGACAGGGTGGTAATTCACCCCTCCACTTT
j_gene: TRBJ2-2; abundance: -; d_gene: -; v_gene: TRBV10-3; CDR3aa: CAISLARAGTGELFF; CDR3nt: TGTGCCATCTCTTTGGCCAGGGCCGGCACCGGGGAGCTGTTTTTT
j_gene: TRBJ2-1; abundance: -; d_gene: TRBD1; v_gene: TRBV7-8; CDR3aa: CASSGKTGTVNEQFF; CDR3nt: TGTGCCAGCAGCGGCAAGACAGGGACAGTCAATGAGCAGTTCTTC
j_gene: TRBJ2-7; abundance: once; d_gene: TRBD1; v_gene: TRBV6-2/TRBV6-3; CDR3aa: CASSYGTVNYEQYF; CDR3nt: TGTGCCAGCAGTTACGGGACAGTCAATTACGAGCAGTACTTC
j_gene: TRBJ1-5; abundance: -; d_gene: TRBD1; v_gene: TRBV7-9; CDR3aa: CASSLGDRASPQHF; CDR3nt: TGTGCCAGCAGCTTAGGGGACAGGGCCTCTCCCCAGCATTTT
j_gene: TRBJ2-4; abundance: -; d_gene: TRBD2; v_gene: TRBV28; CDR3aa: CASSLPASGRSKNIQYF; CDR3nt: TGTGCCAGCAGTCTTCCCGCTAGCGGGCGTTCCAAAAACATTCAGTACTTC
j_gene: TRBJ1-6; abundance: -; d_gene: -; v_gene: TRBV2; CDR3aa: CASSVGGPKNSPLHF; CDR3nt: TGTGCCAGCTCTGTCGGCGGGCCTAAGAATTCACCCCTCCACTTT
j_gene: TRBJ2-5; abundance: -; d_gene: TRBD2; v_gene: TRBV9; CDR3aa: CASSGGGNQETQYF; CDR3nt: TGTGCCAGCAGCGGGGGAGGGAACCAAGAGACCCAGTACTTC